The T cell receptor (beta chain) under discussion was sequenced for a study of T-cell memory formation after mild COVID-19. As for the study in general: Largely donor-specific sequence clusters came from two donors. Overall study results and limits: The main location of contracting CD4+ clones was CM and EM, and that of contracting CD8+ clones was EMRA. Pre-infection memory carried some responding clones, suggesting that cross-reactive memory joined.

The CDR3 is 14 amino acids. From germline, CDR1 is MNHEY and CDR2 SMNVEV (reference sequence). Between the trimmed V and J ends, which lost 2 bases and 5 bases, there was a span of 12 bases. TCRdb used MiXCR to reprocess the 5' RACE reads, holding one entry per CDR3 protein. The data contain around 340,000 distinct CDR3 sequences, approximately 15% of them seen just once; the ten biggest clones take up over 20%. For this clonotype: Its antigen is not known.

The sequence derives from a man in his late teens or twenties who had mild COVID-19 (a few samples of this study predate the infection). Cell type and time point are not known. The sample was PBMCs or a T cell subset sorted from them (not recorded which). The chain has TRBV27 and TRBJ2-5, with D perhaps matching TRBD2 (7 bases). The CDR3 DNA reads TGTGCCAGCAGTTTAGACAGGCGGGGGGAGACCCAGTACTTC. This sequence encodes CASSLDRRGETQYF.